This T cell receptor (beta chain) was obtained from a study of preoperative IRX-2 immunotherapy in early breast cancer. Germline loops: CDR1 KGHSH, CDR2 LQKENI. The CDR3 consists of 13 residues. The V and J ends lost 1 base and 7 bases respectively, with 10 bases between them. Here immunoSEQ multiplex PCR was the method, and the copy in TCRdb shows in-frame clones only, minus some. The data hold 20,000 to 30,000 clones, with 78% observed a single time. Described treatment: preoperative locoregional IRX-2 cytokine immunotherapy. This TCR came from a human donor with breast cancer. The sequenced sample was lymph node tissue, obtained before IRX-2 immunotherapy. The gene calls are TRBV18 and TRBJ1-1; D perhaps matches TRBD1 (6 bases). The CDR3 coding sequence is TGTGCCAGCTCACCACAGGCGGACAGTGAAGCTTTCTTT. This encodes CASSPQADSEAFF.